The text below deals with one TCR beta chain. In its sample, this clone was seen a few times. Its cognate antigen has yet to be identified. The sample holds no much larger clone one base away, and base qualities are not on file. These data belong to a study of blood T cell repertoires in COVID-19 (TCRdb year 2020). In terms of the full investigation: Samples covering the acute and convalescent phases of COVID-19 were provided by collaborators in the United States, Italy and Spain. The sample metadata nearly always contained a de-identified subject ID, COVID-19 status, age in years and sex. Subjects who had been exposed to COVID-19, were actively infected with it, or had recovered from it provided the deeply sampled blood TCRbeta repertoires that made up the dataset. The material from the prospective study consisted of cDNA or gDNA derived from T cells, B-cell-depleted T cells, or PBMCs. The repertoires were released in a freely available public database meant as a resource for research on the immune response to SARS-CoV-2. Samples were obtained from the ongoing ImmuneRACE study (first 160 participants) and from approximately 1,200 subjects provided by 6 global collaborators. Where available, HLA class I and class II types were obtained from metadata supplied by the sample provider rather than from assay-based typing.

The CDR3 covers 17 residues, taking in both the cysteine and the phenylalanine. The kept DNA is CDR3 alone, 51 bases in frame from the first base. CDR1 SEHNR and CDR2 FQNEAQ were looked up in the germline V gene (reference sequence). V was cut back by 5 bases and J by 8 bases, leaving a gap of 24 bases between them. Whole blood was collected in K2EDTA tubes by collaborating institutions according to the institutions' own protocols. For TCRbeta analysis, collaborators shipped samples in one of three forms: frozen whole blood, isolated PBMCs, or DNA extracted from either of those sample types. The study at large found these results: How much clinical and demographic metadata was included differed by source and by participant, and the metadata was provided uncurated.

TCRbeta CDR3 regions were amplified from genomic DNA by means of the immunoSEQ Assay, a bias-controlled multiplex PCR. Regarding the original processing steps: Nucleated cell counts per sample were estimated from amplification of reference gene primers within the assay. To quantify the absolute abundance of each unique TCRbeta CDR3 rearrangement, sequence reads were collapsed and filtered. For each sample, productive Simpson clonality was calculated as the square root of Simpson's diversity index over productive rearrangements. The source is immuneACCESS, and TCRdb retained only in-frame sequences with V and J called. Part of the clones is not carried over; for the studies checked, unresolved V genes explain less than half of this, and the remainder is unexplained. V and J calls and clone size follow that table, whereas D and trimming were derived from the DNA. The sample contains about 65,000 clones, roughly 92% of them found a single time. The top ten clones comprise approximately 2.6% of the sample.

The rearrangement combines TRBV7-9 with TRBJ1-4, with the D gene not clear enough to name. This receptor was obtained from a man aged 70-80 years with active COVID-19. Source material: peripheral blood. DNA sequence: TGTGCCAGCAGCGAGGGCCCCCCTCGAGGTCGTAACGAAAAACTGTTTTTT. It codes for CASSEGPPRGRNEKLFF.